Sequencing of this T cell receptor beta chain was carried out in a study of blood T cell repertoires in COVID-19. Study-wide context: Sites in the United States, Italy and Spain provided acute and convalescent COVID-19 samples.

TCRdb keeps only in-frame clones here, not all; method: immunoSEQ multiplex PCR. The sample yields around 270,000 clones, 80% to 85% seen once. The germline V gene has CDR1 WSHSY and CDR2 SAAADI. The CDR3 runs 12 residues. The V gene lost 7 bases and the J gene lost 8 bases, with 9 bases spanning the gap. Patients from Seattle were sampled longitudinally, starting during active infection. This clone was picked up one time. The V gene is TRBV10-2, the J gene TRBJ1-6; D remains unclear. The sequencing input was peripheral blood. The receptor was derived from an older person with COVID-19, enrolled during active disease. The CDR3 sequence: CASTSGDSPLHF. CDR3 in DNA: TGCGCCAGCACCTCGGGTGATTCACCCCTCCACTTT.